Each of the 2 T cell receptor beta chains below was sequenced from the same sample in a study of cytomegalovirus exposure and HLA in healthy donors. Produced via immunoSEQ multiplex PCR; TCRdb's table is partial and in-frame only. The data show 130,000 to 150,000 clones, almost 85% seen once. The sequencing sample was made of PBMCs. Receptors originate from a woman aged 25 to 45 in good health and CMV-seronegative.

As regards this clone: The junction departs from germline at one end; a sequencing error may be responsible. The V call is TRBV7-7, the J call TRBJ2-5; a possible D gene is TRBD1 (6 bases). The germline V gene has CDR1 SSHAT and CDR2 FNYEAQ (reference sequence). This CDR3 region has 13 residues. In DNA, the CDR3 is TGTGCTAGCAGCGTTGGGGGCGGCGGGACCCAGTACTTC. Translated, it gives CASSVGGGGTQYF.

The chain links TRBV7-6 to TRBJ1-3, with a weak D call TRBD1 (6 bases). The CDR3 loop spans 15 amino acids. V lost 1 base, J lost 2 bases, and 9 bases lay in between. Germline V gene sequence: CDR1 SGHVS, CDR2 FNYEAQ. The CDR3 DNA follows: TGTGCCAGCAGCTTAGGGCAGGGGACTGGAAACACCATATATTTT. Translation: CASSLGQGTGNTIYF.